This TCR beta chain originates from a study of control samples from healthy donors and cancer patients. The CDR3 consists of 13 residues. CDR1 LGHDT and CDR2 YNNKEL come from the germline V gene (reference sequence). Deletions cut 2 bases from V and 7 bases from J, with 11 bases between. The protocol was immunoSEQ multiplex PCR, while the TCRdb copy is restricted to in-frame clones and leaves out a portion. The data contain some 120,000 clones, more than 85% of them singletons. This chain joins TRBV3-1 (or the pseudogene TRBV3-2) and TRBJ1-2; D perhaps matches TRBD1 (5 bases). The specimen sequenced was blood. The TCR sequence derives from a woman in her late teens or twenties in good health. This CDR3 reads CASSQYQGSGYTF. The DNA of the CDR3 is TGTGCCAGCAGCCAATATCAGGGATCTGGCTACACCTTC.